What follows is one T cell receptor (beta chain) and its context. The CDR3 runs to 15 residues. Germline V gene data show CDR1 as SNHLY and CDR2 as FYNNEI. The V and J ends lost 0 bases and 1 base respectively, with 8 bases between them. This sample stems from a study of blood T cell repertoires in COVID-19. Study overall: Samples of COVID-19 (acute and convalescent) were obtained from the United States, Italy and Spain. PBMCs, B-cell-depleted T cells, or T cells provided the cDNA or gDNA that made up the material.

In the original analysis: Reference gene primer amplification in the assay estimated nucleated cell counts. TCRdb's copy holds only in-frame clones and misses some; the assay was immunoSEQ multiplex PCR. D and trimming were read from the DNA, whereas the V and J calls and clone size are those reported in that table. Here the sample spans over 100,000 clones, about nine tenths being singletons. V is TRBV2 and J is TRBJ2-3, with D possibly being TRBD2 (6 bases). This TCR came from a man aged 35-49 years with acute or convalescent COVID-19. Material: peripheral blood. For the CDR3, the DNA is TGTGCCAGCAGTGAAGCGCGGGGAGGCACAGATACGCAGTATTTT. Its translation: CASSEARGGTDTQYF.